This TCR beta chain was found in a study of T cells in women clearing cervical HPV infection (dated by TCRdb to the late 2010s). Turning to the overall study: Cases were 20 to 25 women with histologically confirmed HPV16-related CIN3 or worse, including a couple of invasive cancers. The controls were around 26 women whose single incident HPV16 infection cleared within 12 months with no development of precancer or cancer. Blood from cases was collected at the visit where the lesion was first found, while blood from controls was collected once the infection could no longer be detected. Among cases, blood sampling occurred a median of 149 days after lesion detection, with an interquartile range of roughly 90 to 200 days. Because only a few women had HLA typing data, the possibility that HLA type acted as a confounder could not be ruled out. This exploratory proof-of-principle case-control study, nested within the Guanacaste HPV Natural History Study in Costa Rica, compared TCR repertoires among women with different cervical HPV16 outcomes. Cases were matched to controls by age within five years and by the year the sample was collected. Cases had a median age of 34 years and controls had a median age of approximately 40, with no significant differences in baseline characteristics. In the parent cohort, about 10,000 women aged 18 or older were enrolled in Guanacaste, Costa Rica, during about 1992 to 1994 and were followed for 6 to 7 years. Quality controls consisted of five blinded duplicates per group, for a total of 60 or so samples made up of 50 participants and around 10 replicates. General study outcomes and caveats: Whether associations preceded infection or resulted from infection could not be shown with the cross-sectional design, and effector/memory subsets and HPV-specific T cells were not isolated. Cases had lower TRBV6-7 relative abundance than controls (0.11% versus 0.16%; Bonferroni P = 0.0008). Because T-cell numbers per sample were unknown, differences in richness could reflect varying T-cell content rather than repertoire biology. Cases were distinguished from controls with an estimated AUC of about 0.8 by random forest classifiers combining richness and V gene abundances. Across sequencing depths, CIN3+ cases showed significantly higher TCR repertoire richness than controls, but evenness did not differ between the groups.

TCR beta CDR3 regions were amplified by multiplex PCR using the immunoSEQ assay from an average of approximately 1,200 ng genomic DNA per sample. To correct primer bias, the assay used a complete synthetic TCR repertoire to set an amplification baseline. Amplicons were sequenced on the Illumina platform. Per the authors' processing: Sequences were error-corrected by clustering with frequency ratios and a modified nearest-neighbor algorithm, then analyzed in the immunoSEQ Analyzer with IMGT gene definitions. At each rarefaction depth, TCR richness and evenness were averaged over 20 rarefaction repeats, and samples with fewer sequences than the depth were excluded. V, D and J gene relative abundances were compared between groups with Wilcoxon rank sum tests, applying FDR correction. An intraclass correlation of roughly 96% for TCR richness and an average of about 82% across approximately 63 gene segments were obtained from the blinded duplicates. The clones in this table, taken by TCRdb from immuneACCESS, are in-frame only. Not every clone is retained; where verified, under half of the shortfall comes from an unresolved V gene, and the cause of the rest is unknown. The V and J calls and clone size come from that table; D and trimming were worked out from the DNA. The table for this sample shows tens of thousands of clones. Of the sample, about 4.5% falls within the top ten clones.

The germline V gene (reference sequence) sets CDR1 to LNHDA and CDR2 to SQIVND. The CDR3, from cysteine to phenylalanine, totals 12 residues. The CDR3 was read in part: 27 bases, with the frame set at base 1. Trimming at the junction amounts to 10 bases on V and 1 base on J, and the germline ends lie 11 bases apart. Every participant had a single incident cervical HPV16 infection, and prevalent HPV16 infections were excluded. Cervical HPV DNA was detected by MY09/MY11 PCR, and genotyping was performed by dot-blot hybridization. About 15 mL of heparinized blood were centrifuged, and the buffy coat was aliquoted, frozen at -30°C, then stored at -80°C. QIAGEN kits were used to extract genomic DNA from the buffy coat specimens. As to this clone: The specificity of this receptor is unknown. The read terminates 3 residues before the CDR3 end, so the remaining end is supplied by the germline J gene.

The sequence was obtained from a woman between 18 and 75 years old with a cervical HPV16 infection that either progressed to CIN3+ or cleared (not recorded which). The sequencing sample was made of blood buffy coat. The chain is encoded by TRBV19 joined to TRBJ2-7, and the D gene may be TRBD2, 6 bases matching. Partial CDR3 DNA: TGTGCCACCCGTGGAGGGTCCTACGAG. It is translated as CATRGGSYE. The full CDR3 is CATRGGSYEQYF.